This section outlines one T cell receptor beta chain sequence together with its context. With 4 bases clipped from V and 3 bases from J, the junction kept 6 bases outside the gene matches. CDR1 is SGHNT, CDR2 YYREEE, per germline (reference sequence). This CDR3 contains 15 residues. TCRdb's copy holds only in-frame clones and misses some; the assay was immunoSEQ multiplex PCR. The sample records nearly 200,000 clones, about 86% being singletons. The data are from a study of blood T cell repertoires in COVID-19. Study-wide context: The samples span acute and convalescent COVID-19 from the United States, Italy and Spain. Sample material is recorded as cDNA or gDNA derived from T cells, B-cell-depleted T cells, or PBMCs.

The TCR was taken from a woman between 65 and 79 years old with acute or convalescent COVID-19. Sequencing input: peripheral blood. The rearrangement links TRBV5-4 to TRBJ1-4; the match to TRBD1 covers 7 bases. CDR3 in DNA: TGTGCCAGCAGCAAAGGGACAGCCCCTAATGAAAAACTGTTTTTT. Protein: CASSKGTAPNEKLFF.